Below, 8 T cell receptor beta chains from the same sample are listed, as sequenced in a study of naive and memory T cell subsets. A UMI-containing oligonucleotide was joined by 3' ligation to the TCR cDNA template. Ligated cDNA underwent four rounds of PCR with nested alpha and beta constant region primers and SP2. TCRdb fed the 5' RACE reads into MiXCR, producing one record per CDR3 protein. The sample holds tens of thousands of distinct CDR3 sequences; 8% to 9% are singletons and the top ten take 15% to 20%. The source of these receptors is a female donor in good health.

This clonotype was recorded a few times. The V and J genes are TRBV7-9 and TRBJ1-1; 11 bases match TRBD1. With 4 bases clipped from V and 3 bases from J, the junction kept 10 bases outside the gene matches. The CDR3 extends over 17 amino acids. Germline loops: CDR1 SEHNR, CDR2 FQNEAQ (reference sequence). CDR3 in amino acids: CASSSYGQGARDTEAFF. CDR3 in DNA: TGTGCCAGCAGCTCCTATGGACAGGGGGCGCGGGACACTGAAGCTTTCTTT. Full variable domain (outside the CDR3, taken from reference TRBV7-9 and TRBJ1-1): DTGVSQNPRHKITKRGQNVTFRCDPISEHNRLYWYRQTLGQGPEFLTYFQNEAQLEKSRLLSDRFSAERPKGSFSTLEIQRTEQGDSAMYLCASSSYGQGARDTEAFFGQGTRLTVV.

This clonotype was counted ten times or more. The gene calls are TRBV12-3 or TRBV12-4 and TRBJ1-2; 8 bases map to TRBD1. This CDR3 region has 13 residues. The ends lost 7 bases at V and 2 bases at J; junction bases unmatched: 3. Here the CDR3 reads CASTYRGNYGYTF. The CDR3 DNA is TGTGCCAGCACTTACAGGGGGAACTATGGCTACACCTTC.

In its sample, this clonotype was seen many times. The chain is built from TRBV19 and TRBJ1-2, with D unclear. Germline values: CDR1 LNHDA, CDR2 SQIVND (reference sequence). There are 14 residues in the CDR3. Deletions cut 6 bases from V and 2 bases from J, with 13 bases between. CDR3 loop: CASRDWRKNYGYTF. CDR3 nucleotides: TGTGCCAGTAGGGACTGGCGAAAAAACTATGGCTACACCTTC.

Only a few counts were recorded for this clonotype. The genes are TRBV29-1 and TRBJ2-7, with D perhaps matching TRBD1 (6 bases). Trimming stripped 5 bases from V and 2 bases from J, with 19 bases between. Germline assignment: CDR1 SQVTM and CDR2 ANQGSEA. There are 15 residues in the CDR3. The CDR3 sequence is CSVLGARDTPYEQYF. The CDR3 nucleotides are TGCAGCGTTTTAGGAGCCCGGGACACTCCCTACGAGCAGTACTTC.

This clonotype showed up just a few times. The chain uses TRBV4-2 and TRBJ2-5; 9 bases agree with TRBD2. Germline values: CDR1 LGHNA, CDR2 YNFKEQ. CDR3 length: 14 residues. V was clipped by 6 bases and J by 3 bases; unmatched bases: 5. The CDR3 nucleotides are TGTGCCAGCAGTAGACTAGCGGAGAAAGAGACCCAGTACTTC. It specifies CASSRLAEKETQYF.

V is TRBV29-1 and J is TRBJ2-1; D is uncertain. This CDR3 comprises 12 residues. Between the trimmed V and J ends, which lost 0 bases and 7 bases, there was a span of 7 bases. CDR1 is SQVTM, CDR2 ANQGSEA, per germline. The CDR3 loop reads CSVEDGQNEQFF. DNA of the CDR3: TGCAGCGTTGAAGATGGGCAAAATGAGCAGTTCTTC.

In its sample, this clonotype was seen many times. The rearrangement joins TRBV18 to TRBJ1-2; D uncertain. Trimming stripped 3 bases from V and 5 bases from J, with 7 bases between. The CDR3 consists of 12 residues. Germline V lookup: CDR1 KGHSH, CDR2 LQKENI. CDR3 nucleotides: TGTGCCAGCTCACCGGGAACGTATGGCTACACCTTC. Encoded protein: CASSPGTYGYTF.

The rearrangement uses TRBV3-1 and TRBJ2-2, with 11 bases aligning to TRBD2. J lost 2 bases, V lost 5 bases, and 4 bases had no gene match. Germline CDR1 LGHDT, CDR2 YNNKEL (reference sequence). CDR3 length: 16 amino acids. The CDR3 is CASSWRLAGNTGELFF. In DNA, the CDR3 is TGTGCCAGCAGCTGGCGACTAGCGGGAAACACCGGGGAGCTGTTTTTT.